The clone carrying this T cell receptor (beta chain) was counted only a few times. What it binds is not known. The data were taken from a study of regulatory T cells in long-lasting Graves disease. Study results and caveats: Persistent Graves' disease cases displayed lower TCR diversity than newly diagnosed ones. Study was limited to peripheral blood, excluding thyroid tissue.

With V trimmed by 4 bases and J by 4 bases, 6 bases remained unmatched. Looked up from germline, CDR1 is SGHRS and CDR2 is YFSETQ. The CDR3 runs 15 residues. The time point: persistent/refractory GD, antithyroid drugs over 5 years with positive TRAb. RNA extracted from PBMCs served as the sequencing template. The patients were drawn from one endocrinology department in Xi'an, China. Building the TCR beta libraries relied on iRepertoire HTBI primers, and CDR3 regions underwent Arm-PCR. Original methodology: Samples jointly harbored fewer than 65 TRBV and approximately 15 TRBJ segments. TCRdb itself ran the multiplex PCR reads through MiXCR, one entry per CDR3 protein. V and J calls and clone size were set by TCRdb, not the authors. The top ten hold approximately 7.8% of the sample, which has roughly 470,000 distinct CDR3 sequences, around 20% seen once.

Sequencing used peripheral blood mononuclear cells (PBMCs), obtained when the disease was refractory, from a patient treated with antithyroid drugs. The chain joins TRBV5-1 to TRBJ2-2, with 8 bases matching TRBD1. The clonotype comes from a female donor with Graves disease. CDR3 in DNA: TGCGCCAGCAGCCGGACAGGGACCCTCACCGGGGAGCTGTTTTTT. As protein: CASSRTGTLTGELFF.